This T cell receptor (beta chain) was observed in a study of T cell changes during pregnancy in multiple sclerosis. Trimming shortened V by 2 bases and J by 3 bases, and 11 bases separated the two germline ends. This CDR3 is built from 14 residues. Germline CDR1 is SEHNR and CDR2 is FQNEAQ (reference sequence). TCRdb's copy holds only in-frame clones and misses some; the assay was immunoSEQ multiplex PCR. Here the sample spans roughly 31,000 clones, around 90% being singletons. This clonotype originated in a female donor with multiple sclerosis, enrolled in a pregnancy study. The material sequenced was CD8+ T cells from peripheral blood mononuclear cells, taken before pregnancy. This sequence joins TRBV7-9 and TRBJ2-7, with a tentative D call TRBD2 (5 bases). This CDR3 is CASSLPDYLYEQYF. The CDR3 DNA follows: TGTGCCAGCAGCTTACCCGACTACCTCTACGAGCAGTACTTC.